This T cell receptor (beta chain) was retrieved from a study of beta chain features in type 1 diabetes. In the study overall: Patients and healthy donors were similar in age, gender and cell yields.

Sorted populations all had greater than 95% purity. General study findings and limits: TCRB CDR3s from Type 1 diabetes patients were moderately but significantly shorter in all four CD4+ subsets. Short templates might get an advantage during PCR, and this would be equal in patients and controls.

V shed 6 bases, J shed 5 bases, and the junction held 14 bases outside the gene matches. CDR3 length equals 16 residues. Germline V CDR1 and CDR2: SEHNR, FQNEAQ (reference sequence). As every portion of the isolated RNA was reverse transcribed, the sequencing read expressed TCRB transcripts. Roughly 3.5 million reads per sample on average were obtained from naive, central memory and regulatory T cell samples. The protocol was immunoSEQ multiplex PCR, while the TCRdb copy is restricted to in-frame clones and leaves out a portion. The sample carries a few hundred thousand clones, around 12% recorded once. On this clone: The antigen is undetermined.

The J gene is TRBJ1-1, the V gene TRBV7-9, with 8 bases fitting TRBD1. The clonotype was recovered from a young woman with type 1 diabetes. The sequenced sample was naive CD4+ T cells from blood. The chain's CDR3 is CASRPGQGAGGTEAFF. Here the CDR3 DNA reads TGTGCCAGCAGACCCGGACAGGGAGCGGGCGGGACTGAAGCTTTCTTT.